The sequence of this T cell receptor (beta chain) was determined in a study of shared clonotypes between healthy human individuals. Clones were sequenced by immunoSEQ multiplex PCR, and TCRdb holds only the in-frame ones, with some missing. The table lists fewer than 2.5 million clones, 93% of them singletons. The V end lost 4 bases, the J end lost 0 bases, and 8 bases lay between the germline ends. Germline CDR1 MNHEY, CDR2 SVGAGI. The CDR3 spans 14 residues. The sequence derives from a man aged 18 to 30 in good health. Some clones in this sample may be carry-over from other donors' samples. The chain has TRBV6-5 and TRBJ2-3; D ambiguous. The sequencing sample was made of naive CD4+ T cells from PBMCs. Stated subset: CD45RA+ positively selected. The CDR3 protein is CASSWAVSTDTQYF. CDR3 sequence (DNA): TGTGCCAGCAGTTGGGCGGTTAGCACAGATACGCAGTATTTT.